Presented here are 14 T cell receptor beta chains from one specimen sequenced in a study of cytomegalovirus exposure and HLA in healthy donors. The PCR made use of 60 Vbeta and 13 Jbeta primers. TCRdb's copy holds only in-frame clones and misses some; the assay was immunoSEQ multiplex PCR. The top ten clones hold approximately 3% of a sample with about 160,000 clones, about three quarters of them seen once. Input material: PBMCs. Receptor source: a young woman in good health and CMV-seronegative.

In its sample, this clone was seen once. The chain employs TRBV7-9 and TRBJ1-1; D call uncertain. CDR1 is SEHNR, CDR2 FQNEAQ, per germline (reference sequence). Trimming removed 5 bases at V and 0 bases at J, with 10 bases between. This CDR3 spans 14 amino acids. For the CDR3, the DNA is TGTGCCAGCAGCCGCACAGTTCTGAACACTGAAGCTTTCTTT. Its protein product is CASSRTVLNTEAFF.

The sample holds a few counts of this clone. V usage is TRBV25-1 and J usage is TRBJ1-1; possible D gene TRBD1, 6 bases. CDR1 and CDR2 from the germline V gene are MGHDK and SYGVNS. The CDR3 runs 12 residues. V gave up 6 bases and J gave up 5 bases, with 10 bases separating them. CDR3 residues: CASSPRGTEAFF. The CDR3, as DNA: TGTGCCAGCAGCCCAAGGGGGACTGAAGCTTTCTTT.

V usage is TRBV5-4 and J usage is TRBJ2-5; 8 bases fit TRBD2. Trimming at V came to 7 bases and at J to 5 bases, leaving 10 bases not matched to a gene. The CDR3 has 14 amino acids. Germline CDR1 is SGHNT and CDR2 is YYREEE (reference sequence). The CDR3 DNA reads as TGTGCCAGCTCCCTGAGCGGGGGAACGGAGACCCAGTACTTC. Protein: CASSLSGGTETQYF.

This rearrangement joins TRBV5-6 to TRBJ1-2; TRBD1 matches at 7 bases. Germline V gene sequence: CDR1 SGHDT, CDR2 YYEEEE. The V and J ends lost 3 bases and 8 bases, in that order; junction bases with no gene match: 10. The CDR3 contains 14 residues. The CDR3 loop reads CASSWGTDLGGYTF. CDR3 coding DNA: TGTGCCAGCAGCTGGGGGACAGACTTAGGGGGCTACACCTTC. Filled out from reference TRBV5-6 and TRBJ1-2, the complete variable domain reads DAGVTQSPTHLIKTRGQQVTLRCSPKSGHDTVSWYQQALGQGPQFIFQYYEEEERQRGNFPDRFSGHQFPNYSSELNVNALLLGDSALYLCASSWGTDLGGYTFGSGTRLTVV.

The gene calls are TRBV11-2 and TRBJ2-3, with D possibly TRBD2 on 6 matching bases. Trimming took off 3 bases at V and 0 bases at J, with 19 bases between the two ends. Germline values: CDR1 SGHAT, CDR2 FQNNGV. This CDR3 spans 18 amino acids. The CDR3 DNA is TGTGCCAGCAGCTTCCTCAGACCTAGCGCTACTAGCACAGATACGCAGTATTTT. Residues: CASSFLRPSATSTDTQYF.

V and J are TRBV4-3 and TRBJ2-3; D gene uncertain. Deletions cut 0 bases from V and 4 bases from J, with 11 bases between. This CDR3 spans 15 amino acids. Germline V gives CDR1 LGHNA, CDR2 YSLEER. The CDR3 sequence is CASSQDLTPADTQYF. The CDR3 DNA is TGCGCCAGCAGCCAAGATCTAACTCCTGCAGATACGCAGTATTTT.

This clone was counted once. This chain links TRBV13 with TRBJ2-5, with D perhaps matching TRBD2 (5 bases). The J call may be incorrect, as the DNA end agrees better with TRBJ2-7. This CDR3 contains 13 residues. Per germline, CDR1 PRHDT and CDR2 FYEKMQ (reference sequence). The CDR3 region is CASTTRGGYEQYF. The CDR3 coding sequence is TGTGCCAGCACCACTAGAGGAGGCTACGAGCAGTACTTC.

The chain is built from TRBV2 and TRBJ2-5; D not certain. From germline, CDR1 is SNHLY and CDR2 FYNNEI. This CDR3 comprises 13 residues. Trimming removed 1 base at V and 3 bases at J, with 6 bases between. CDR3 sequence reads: CASSEERKETQYF. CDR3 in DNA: TGTGCCAGCAGTGAAGAGAGGAAAGAGACCCAGTACTTC.

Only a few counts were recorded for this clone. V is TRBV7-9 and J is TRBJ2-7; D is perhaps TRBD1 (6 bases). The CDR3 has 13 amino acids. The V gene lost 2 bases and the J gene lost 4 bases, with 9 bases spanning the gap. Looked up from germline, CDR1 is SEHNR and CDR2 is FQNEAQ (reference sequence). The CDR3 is CASSLHRAYEQYF. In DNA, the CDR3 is TGTGCCAGCAGCTTACACAGGGCTTACGAGCAGTACTTC.

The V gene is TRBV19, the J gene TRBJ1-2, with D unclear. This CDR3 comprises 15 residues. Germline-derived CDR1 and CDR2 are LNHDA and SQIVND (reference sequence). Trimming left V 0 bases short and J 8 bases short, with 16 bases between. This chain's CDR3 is CASSIDLLAGYGYTF. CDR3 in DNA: TGTGCCAGTAGTATAGATCTACTCGCGGGTTACGGCTACACCTTC.

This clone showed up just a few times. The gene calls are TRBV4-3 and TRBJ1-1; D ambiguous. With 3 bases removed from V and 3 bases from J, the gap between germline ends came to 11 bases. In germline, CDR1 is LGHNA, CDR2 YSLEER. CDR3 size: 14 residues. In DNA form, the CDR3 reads TGCGCCAGCAGCCAGGAACGGGATGACACTGAAGCTTTCTTT. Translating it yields CASSQERDDTEAFF.

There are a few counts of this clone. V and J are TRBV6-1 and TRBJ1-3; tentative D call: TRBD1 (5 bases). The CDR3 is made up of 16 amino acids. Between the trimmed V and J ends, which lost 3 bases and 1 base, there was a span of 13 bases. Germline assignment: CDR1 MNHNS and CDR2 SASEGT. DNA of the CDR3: TGTGCCAGCAGTGAGGCCGGGGGGTGGTCTGGAAACACCATATATTTT. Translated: CASSEAGGWSGNTIYF.

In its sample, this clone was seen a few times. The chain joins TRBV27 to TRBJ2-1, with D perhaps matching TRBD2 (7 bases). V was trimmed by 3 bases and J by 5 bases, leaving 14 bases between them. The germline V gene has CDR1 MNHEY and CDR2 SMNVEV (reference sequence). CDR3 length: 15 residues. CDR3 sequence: CASSFTAGAHNEQFF. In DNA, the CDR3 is TGTGCCAGCAGTTTTACTGCGGGGGCCCACAATGAGCAGTTCTTC.

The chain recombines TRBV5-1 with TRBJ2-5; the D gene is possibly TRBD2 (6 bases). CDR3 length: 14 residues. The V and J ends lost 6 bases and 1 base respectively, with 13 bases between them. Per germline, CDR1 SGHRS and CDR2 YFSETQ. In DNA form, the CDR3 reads TGCGCCAGCAAAGACGGGGGAACCCAAGAGACCCAGTACTTC. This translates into CASKDGGTQETQYF. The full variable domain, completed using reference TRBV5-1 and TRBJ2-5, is KAGVTQTPRYLIKTRGQQVTLSCSPISGHRSVSWYQQTPGQGLQFLFEYFSETQRNKGNFPGRFSGRQFSNSRSEMNVSTLELGDSALYLCASKDGGTQETQYFGPGTRLLVL.